The text below deals with one T cell receptor (beta chain). The data belong to a study of blood T cell repertoires in COVID-19. All enrollees were about 18 to 100 years old and from around 25 US areas. The authors' processing: Reference gene primer amplification gave estimated nucleated cell counts. TCRdb keeps only in-frame clones here, not all; method: immunoSEQ multiplex PCR. That table gives V, J and clone size, and the DNA gave D and trimming. Here the sample spans 330,000 or so clones, more than 90% being singletons. Sequenced material: PBMCs or T cells enriched from blood (not recorded which). The source is a woman in her 30s who had recovered from COVID-19.

The CDR3, as DNA: TGCGCCAGCAGCCGAGCGGGAGGCATCACCGGGGAGCTGTTTTTT. It codes for CASSRAGGITGELFF. The chain uses TRBV4-3 and TRBJ2-2, with 9 bases aligning to TRBD2. Germline CDR1 reads LGHNA; CDR2 reads YSLEER. J lost 4 bases, V lost 4 bases, and 4 bases had no gene match. The CDR3 sequence is 15 residues long.